These T cell receptor beta chains were read from a single sample in a study of response to subunit inactivated influenza vaccine. MiXCR, applied by TCRdb to the RT-PCR reads, yields one record per CDR3 protein. The profile shows 490,000 or so distinct CDR3 sequences, roughly 8.2% of them singletons. The sample here was PBMCs from blood, taken 23 to 25 months after vaccination. Every receptor here comes from a man aged 50-75 years who received an inactivated influenza vaccine. The CDR3 runs from the conserved cysteine through the conserved F or W. The D gene is left open where the match is weak. Part of the rows lack a size; the others show once, few, many or a class for expanded clones.

V: TRBV6-2/TRBV6-3; size: few; J: TRBJ2-7; D: .; CDR3: CASSTRSRTPYEQYF; DNA: TGTGCCAGCAGTACGAGAAGCAGGACACCCTACGAGCAGTACTTC
V: TRBV7-9; size: many; J: TRBJ2-1; D: TRBD1; CDR3: CASSLATGGHEQFF; DNA: TGTGCCAGCAGCTTAGCTACAGGGGGCCATGAGCAGTTCTTC
V: TRBV20-1; size: many; J: TRBJ2-3; D: TRBD2; CDR3: CSARGSGGASDTQYF; DNA: TGCAGTGCTAGAGGGAGCGGGGGGGCCTCAGATACGCAGTATTTT
V: TRBV5-1; size: many; J: TRBJ1-1; D: .; CDR3: CASSSAGVTEAFF; DNA: TGCGCCAGCAGCTCCGCAGGGGTCACTGAAGCTTTCTTT
V: TRBV5-1; size: .; J: TRBJ2-3; D: TRBD2; CDR3: CASSLAVSGKYTDTQYF; DNA: TGCGCCAGCAGCTTGGCCGTCAGCGGGAAATACACAGATACGCAGTATTTT
V: TRBV9; size: few; J: TRBJ2-1; D: TRBD1; CDR3: CASSVGGTGLYNEQFF; DNA: TGTGCCAGCAGCGTAGGAGGGACAGGGCTTTACAATGAGCAGTTCTTC
V: TRBV11-2; size: few; J: TRBJ2-2; D: .; CDR3: CASRGPSRGRELFF; DNA: TGTGCCAGCAGGGGACCGAGCAGGGGCCGGGAGCTGTTTTTT
V: TRBV7-9; size: .; J: TRBJ2-6; D: TRBD1; CDR3: CAGWQGAAGANVLTF; DNA: TGTGCCGGGTGGCAGGGGGCGGCTGGGGCCAACGTCCTGACTTTC
V: TRBV7-2; size: many; J: TRBJ2-1; D: .; CDR3: CASSFRLQVEQFF; DNA: TGTGCCAGCAGCTTCCGTTTACAAGTCGAGCAGTTCTTC
V: TRBV20-1; size: .; J: TRBJ2-2; D: .; CDR3: CSASLGMYTGELFF; DNA: TGCAGTGCTAGTCTCGGGATGTACACCGGGGAGCTGTTTTTT
V: TRBV29-1; size: many; J: TRBJ2-7; D: .; CDR3: CSVEVYYEQYF; DNA: TGCAGCGTTGAAGTCTACTACGAGCAGTACTTC
V: TRBV29-1; size: many; J: TRBJ2-1; D: TRBD2; CDR3: CSVAGGYGEQFF; DNA: TGCAGCGTTGCGGGGGGATACGGTGAGCAGTTCTTC
V: TRBV4-3; size: many; J: TRBJ1-5; D: .; CDR3: CASSQGANNQPQHF; DNA: TGCGCCAGCAGCCAGGGGGCTAACAATCAGCCCCAGCATTTT
V: TRBV6-1; size: .; J: TRBJ1-2; D: .; CDR3: CASLGQLNYGYTF; DNA: TGTGCCAGCCTCGGACAGCTCAACTATGGCTACACCTTC
V: TRBV4-3; size: many; J: TRBJ1-5; D: .; CDR3: CASSQDLGANQPQHF; DNA: TGCGCCAGCAGCCAAGATCTGGGGGCCAATCAGCCCCAGCATTTT
V: TRBV6-5; size: .; J: TRBJ2-3; D: TRBD1; CDR3: CASSSGTGQYF; DNA: TGTGCCAGCAGTTCCGGGACAGGGCAGTATTTT
V: TRBV6-4; size: .; J: TRBJ2-1; D: .; CDR3: CASSRVLASSYNEQFF; DNA: TGTGCCAGCAGTCGCGTTCTAGCGAGCTCCTACAATGAGCAGTTCTTC
V: TRBV20-1; size: .; J: TRBJ2-1; D: TRBD1; CDR3: CSAMNRDSLNEQFF; DNA: TGCAGTGCTATGAACCGGGACAGCCTCAATGAGCAGTTCTTC